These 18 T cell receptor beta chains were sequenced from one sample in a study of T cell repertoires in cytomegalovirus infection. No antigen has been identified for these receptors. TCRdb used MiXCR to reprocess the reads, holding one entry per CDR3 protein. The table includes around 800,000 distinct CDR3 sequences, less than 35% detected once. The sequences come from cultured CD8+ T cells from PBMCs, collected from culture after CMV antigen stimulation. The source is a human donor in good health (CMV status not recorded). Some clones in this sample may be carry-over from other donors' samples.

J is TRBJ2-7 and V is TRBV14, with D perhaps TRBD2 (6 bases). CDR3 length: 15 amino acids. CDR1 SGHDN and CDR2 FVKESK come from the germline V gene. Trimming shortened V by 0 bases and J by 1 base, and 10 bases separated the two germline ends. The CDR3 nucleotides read TGTGCCAGCAGCCAAGATTCCCGGGGGTCCTACGAGCAGTACTTC. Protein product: CASSQDSRGSYEQYF.

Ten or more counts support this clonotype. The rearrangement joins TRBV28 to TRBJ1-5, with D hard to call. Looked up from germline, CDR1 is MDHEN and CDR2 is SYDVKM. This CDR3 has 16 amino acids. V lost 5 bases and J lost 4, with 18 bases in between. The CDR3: CASSVAGGSENQPQHF. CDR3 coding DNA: TGTGCCAGCAGTGTGGCCGGCGGGAGTGAGAATCAGCCCCAGCATTTT.

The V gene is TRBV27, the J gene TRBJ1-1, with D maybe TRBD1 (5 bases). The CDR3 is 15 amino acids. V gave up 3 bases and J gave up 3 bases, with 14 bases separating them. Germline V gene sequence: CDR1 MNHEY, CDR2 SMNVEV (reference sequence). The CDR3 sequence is CASSFRQGLDTEAFF. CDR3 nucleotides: TGTGCCAGCAGTTTTCGGCAGGGTCTGGACACTGAAGCTTTCTTT.

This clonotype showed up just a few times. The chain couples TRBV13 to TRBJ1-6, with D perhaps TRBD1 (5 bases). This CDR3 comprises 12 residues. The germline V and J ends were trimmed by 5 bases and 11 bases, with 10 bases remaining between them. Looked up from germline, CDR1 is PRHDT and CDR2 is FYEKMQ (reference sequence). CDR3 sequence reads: CASSRGLPPLHF. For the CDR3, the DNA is TGTGCCAGCAGCCGGGGCCTTCCACCCCTCCACTTT.

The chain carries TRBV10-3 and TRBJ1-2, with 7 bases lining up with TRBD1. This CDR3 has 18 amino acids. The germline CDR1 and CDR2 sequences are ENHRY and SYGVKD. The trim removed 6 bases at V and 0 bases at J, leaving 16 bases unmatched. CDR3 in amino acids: CAIRTELLDRFTNYGYTF. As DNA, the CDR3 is TGTGCCATCAGGACTGAGCTTTTGGACAGGTTCACTAACTATGGCTACACCTTC.

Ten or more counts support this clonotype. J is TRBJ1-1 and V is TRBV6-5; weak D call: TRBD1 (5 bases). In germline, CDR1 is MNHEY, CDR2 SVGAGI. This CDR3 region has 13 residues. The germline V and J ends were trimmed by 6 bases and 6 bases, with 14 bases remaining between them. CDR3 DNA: TGTGCCAGCAGCCCCGGGACCCACGCTGAAGCTTTCTTT. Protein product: CASSPGTHAEAFF.

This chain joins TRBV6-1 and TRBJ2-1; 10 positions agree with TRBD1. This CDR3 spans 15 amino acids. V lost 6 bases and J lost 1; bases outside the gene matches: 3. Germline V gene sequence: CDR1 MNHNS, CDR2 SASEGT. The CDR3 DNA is TGTGCCAGCAGAGGGACAGGGGAGTCCTACAATGAGCAGTTCTTC. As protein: CASRGTGESYNEQFF.

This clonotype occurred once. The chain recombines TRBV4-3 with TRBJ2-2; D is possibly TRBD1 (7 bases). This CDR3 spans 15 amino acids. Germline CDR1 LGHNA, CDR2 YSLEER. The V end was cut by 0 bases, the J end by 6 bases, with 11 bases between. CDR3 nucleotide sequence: TGCGCCAGCAGCCAAGACTCCAGGGGGGCCGGGGAGCTGTTTTTT. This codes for CASSQDSRGAGELFF.

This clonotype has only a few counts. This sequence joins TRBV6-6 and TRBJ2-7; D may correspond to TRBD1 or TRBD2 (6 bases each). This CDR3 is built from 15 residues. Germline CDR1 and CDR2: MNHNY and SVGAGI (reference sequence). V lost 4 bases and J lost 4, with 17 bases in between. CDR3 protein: CASSFEGGGIYEQYV. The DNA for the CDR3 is TGTGCCAGCAGTTTTGAGGGGGGTGGGATATACGAGCAGTACGTC.

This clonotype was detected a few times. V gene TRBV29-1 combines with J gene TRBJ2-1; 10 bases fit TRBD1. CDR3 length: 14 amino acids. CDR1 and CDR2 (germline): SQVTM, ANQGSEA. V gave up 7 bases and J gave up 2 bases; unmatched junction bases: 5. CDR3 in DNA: TGCAGCGCCCTAGGACAGGGGGCCTACAATGAGCAGTTCTTC. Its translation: CSALGQGAYNEQFF.

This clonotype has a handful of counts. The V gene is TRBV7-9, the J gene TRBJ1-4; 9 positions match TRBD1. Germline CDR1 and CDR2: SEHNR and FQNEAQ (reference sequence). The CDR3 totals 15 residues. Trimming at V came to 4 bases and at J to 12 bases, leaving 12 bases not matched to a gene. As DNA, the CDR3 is TGTGCCAGCAGCTACTTCGGGACAGGGAACATTCAACTGTTTTTT. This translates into CASSYFGTGNIQLFF.

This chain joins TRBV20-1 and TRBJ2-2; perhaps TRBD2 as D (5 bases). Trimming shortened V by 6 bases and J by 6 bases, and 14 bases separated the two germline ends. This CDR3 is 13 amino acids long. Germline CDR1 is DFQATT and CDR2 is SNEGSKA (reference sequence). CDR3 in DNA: TGCAGTGCCCAGAGCGGCGGCTCCGGGGAGCTGTTTTTT. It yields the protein CSAQSGGSGELFF.

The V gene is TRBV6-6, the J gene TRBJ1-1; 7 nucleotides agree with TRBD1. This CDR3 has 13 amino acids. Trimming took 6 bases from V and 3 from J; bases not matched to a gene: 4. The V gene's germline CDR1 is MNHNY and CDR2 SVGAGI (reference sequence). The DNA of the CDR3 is TGTGCCAGCAGGGGGACAGACTACACTGAAGCTTTCTTT. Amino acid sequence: CASRGTDYTEAFF.

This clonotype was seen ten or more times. This CDR3 reads CASSSGTAEAFF. The CDR3 DNA follows: TGTGCCAGCAGCTCCGGGACAGCTGAAGCTTTCTTT. The rearrangement joins TRBV7-2 to TRBJ1-1; 7 bases align to TRBD1. CDR1 and CDR2 (germline): SGHTA, FQGNSA. J was trimmed by 6 bases and V by 4 bases; bases with no gene match: 2. The CDR3 consists of 12 residues.

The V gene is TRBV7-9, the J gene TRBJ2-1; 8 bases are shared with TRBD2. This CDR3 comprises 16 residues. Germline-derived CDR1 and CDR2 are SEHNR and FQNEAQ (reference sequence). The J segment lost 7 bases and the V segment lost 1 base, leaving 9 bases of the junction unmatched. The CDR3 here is CASSLGGRGGSNEQFF. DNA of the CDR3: TGTGCCAGCAGCTTAGGTGGCCGGGGGGGAAGTAATGAGCAGTTCTTC. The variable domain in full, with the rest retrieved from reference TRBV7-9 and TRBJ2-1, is DTGVSQNPRHKITKRGQNVTFRCDPISEHNRLYWYRQTLGQGPEFLTYFQNEAQLEKSRLLSDRFSAERPKGSFSTLEIQRTEQGDSAMYLCASSLGGRGGSNEQFFGPGTRLTVL.

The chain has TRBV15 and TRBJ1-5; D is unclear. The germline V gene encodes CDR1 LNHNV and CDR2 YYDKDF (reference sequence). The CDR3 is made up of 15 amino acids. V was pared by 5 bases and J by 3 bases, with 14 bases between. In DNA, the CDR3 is TGTGCCACCAGCGGGTCGGGCCTACTCAATCAGCCCCAGCATTTT. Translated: CATSGSGLLNQPQHF.

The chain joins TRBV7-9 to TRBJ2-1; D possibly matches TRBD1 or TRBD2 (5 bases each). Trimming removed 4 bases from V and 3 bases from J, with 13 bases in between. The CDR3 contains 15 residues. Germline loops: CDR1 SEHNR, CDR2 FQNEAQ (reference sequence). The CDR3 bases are TGTGCCAGCAGCTCCCAGGAGAGGGGCTACAATGAGCAGTTCTTC. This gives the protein CASSSQERGYNEQFF.

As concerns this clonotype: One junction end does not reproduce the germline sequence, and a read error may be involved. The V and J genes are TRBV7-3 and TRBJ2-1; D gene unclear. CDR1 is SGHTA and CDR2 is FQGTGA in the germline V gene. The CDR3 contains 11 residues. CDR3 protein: CATSLSNEQFF. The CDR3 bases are TGTGCCACCAGCTTATCCAATGAGCAGTTCTTC.